This is a list of T cell receptor beta chains from one sample in a study of cytomegalovirus exposure and HLA in healthy donors. Sequencing used immunoSEQ multiplex PCR; TCRdb keeps in-frame clones, though not all of them. This sample has some 110,000 clones; 86% occur once, and the top ten carry about 5.3%. The material sequenced was PBMCs. Receptors originate from a man aged 18 to 30 in good health and CMV-seronegative. CDR3s include the opening cysteine and the closing phenylalanine or tryptophan. The D gene is left open where the match is weak. Not every row has a clone size; where given, it reads once, few, many or a size class.

d_call: .; j_call: TRBJ2-5; v_call: TRBV27; clone_size: few; cdr3_aa: CASRLRGYQETQYF; cdr3_nt: TGTGCCAGCAGGCTCCGAGGGTACCAAGAGACCCAGTACTTC
d_call: TRBD2; j_call: TRBJ2-7; v_call: TRBV6-1; clone_size: once; cdr3_aa: CASSESGRFHEQYF; cdr3_nt: TGTGCCAGCAGTGAGAGCGGGAGATTCCACGAGCAGTACTTC
d_call: .; j_call: TRBJ2-1; v_call: TRBV27; clone_size: .; cdr3_aa: CASSLGTGTSEWSEQFF; cdr3_nt: TGTGCCAGCAGTTTGGGGACAGGGACTAGCGAGTGGAGTGAGCAGTTCTTC
d_call: TRBD2; j_call: TRBJ2-5; v_call: TRBV6-5; clone_size: .; cdr3_aa: CASLAGGRQETQYF; cdr3_nt: TGTGCCAGCCTGGCGGGCGGGAGACAAGAGACCCAGTACTTC
d_call: TRBD2; j_call: TRBJ2-3; v_call: TRBV6-1; clone_size: .; cdr3_aa: CASSPLAGDTDTQYF; cdr3_nt: TGTGCCAGCAGCCCACTAGCGGGAGACACAGATACGCAGTATTTT
d_call: .; j_call: TRBJ2-5; v_call: TRBV20-1; clone_size: .; cdr3_aa: CSGQSQETQYF; cdr3_nt: TGCAGTGGACAATCACAAGAGACCCAGTACTTC
d_call: TRBD1; j_call: TRBJ1-5; v_call: TRBV27; clone_size: .; cdr3_aa: CASSFWRGQGDNQPQHF; cdr3_nt: TGTGCCAGCAGTTTTTGGAGGGGGCAAGGGGATAATCAGCCCCAGCATTTT
d_call: TRBD2; j_call: TRBJ2-1; v_call: TRBV7-2; clone_size: .; cdr3_aa: CASSAQLAGGGEQFF; cdr3_nt: TGTGCCAGCAGCGCCCAGCTAGCGGGAGGTGGTGAGCAGTTCTTC
d_call: .; j_call: TRBJ1-2; v_call: TRBV11-2; clone_size: .; cdr3_aa: CASSLDKGREAYGYTF; cdr3_nt: TGTGCCAGCAGCTTAGATAAGGGCAGGGAGGCCTATGGCTACACCTTC
d_call: .; j_call: TRBJ2-5; v_call: TRBV7-9; clone_size: .; cdr3_aa: CASSPRGAGVEETQYF; cdr3_nt: TGTGCCAGCAGCCCGCGAGGGGCAGGGGTCGAAGAGACCCAGTACTTC
d_call: .; j_call: TRBJ1-4; v_call: TRBV19; clone_size: .; cdr3_aa: CASSSREKLFF; cdr3_nt: TGTGCCAGTAGTTCCCGGGAAAAACTGTTTTTT
d_call: .; j_call: TRBJ2-7; v_call: TRBV7-9; clone_size: .; cdr3_aa: CASSSAGRVHSYEQYF; cdr3_nt: TGTGCCAGCAGCTCGGCCGGCAGGGTACACTCCTACGAGCAGTACTTC
d_call: TRBD1; j_call: TRBJ2-5; v_call: TRBV30; clone_size: .; cdr3_aa: CAWSVPGTGWETQYF; cdr3_nt: TGTGCCTGGAGTGTACCCGGGACAGGGTGGGAGACCCAGTACTTC
d_call: .; j_call: TRBJ1-1; v_call: TRBV6-5; clone_size: .; cdr3_aa: CASSVYRERNTEAFF; cdr3_nt: TGTGCCAGCAGTGTTTACAGGGAGCGGAACACTGAAGCTTTCTTT
d_call: TRBD2; j_call: TRBJ2-3; v_call: TRBV9; clone_size: .; cdr3_aa: CASSTSNSGGPTDTQYF; cdr3_nt: TGTGCCAGCAGCACCAGTAATAGCGGGGGGCCAACAGATACGCAGTATTTT
d_call: .; j_call: TRBJ1-3; v_call: TRBV30; clone_size: .; cdr3_aa: CAWSGEAGNTIYF; cdr3_nt: TGTGCCTGGAGCGGAGAGGCTGGAAACACCATATATTTT
d_call: TRBD1; j_call: TRBJ2-5; v_call: TRBV5-4; clone_size: few; cdr3_aa: CASSAVGQINGETQYF; cdr3_nt: TGTGCCAGCAGCGCGGTGGGACAGATCAATGGGGAGACCCAGTACTTC
d_call: TRBD1; j_call: TRBJ1-1; v_call: TRBV18; clone_size: once; cdr3_aa: CASSPGTGENTEAFF; cdr3_nt: TGTGCCAGCTCTCCGGGGACAGGTGAGAACACTGAAGCTTTCTTT
d_call: TRBD1; j_call: TRBJ1-2; v_call: TRBV6-5; clone_size: .; cdr3_aa: CASSYRQGGGYTF; cdr3_nt: TGTGCCAGCAGTTACCGACAGGGTGGTGGCTACACCTTC
d_call: TRBD1; j_call: TRBJ1-2; v_call: TRBV10-3; clone_size: .; cdr3_aa: CAIPRQGNYGYTF; cdr3_nt: TGTGCCATCCCTCGACAGGGCAACTATGGCTACACCTTC
d_call: .; j_call: TRBJ1-2; v_call: TRBV7-9; clone_size: .; cdr3_aa: CASGNRDHTF; cdr3_nt: TGTGCCAGCGGGAACAGGGACCACACCTTC
d_call: TRBD2; j_call: TRBJ2-1; v_call: TRBV29-1; clone_size: .; cdr3_aa: CSVGAGGYNEQFF; cdr3_nt: TGCAGCGTAGGGGCGGGGGGCTACAATGAGCAGTTCTTC
d_call: TRBD2; j_call: TRBJ2-1; v_call: TRBV6-5; clone_size: .; cdr3_aa: CASSYSGLAGRNEQFF; cdr3_nt: TGTGCCAGCAGTTACTCTGGTCTAGCGGGACGCAATGAGCAGTTCTTC
d_call: .; j_call: TRBJ1-2; v_call: TRBV18; clone_size: .; cdr3_aa: CASSPQEGYTF; cdr3_nt: TGTGCCAGCTCACCACAGGAGGGCTACACCTTC
d_call: TRBD2; j_call: TRBJ2-2; v_call: TRBV10-3; clone_size: .; cdr3_aa: CATIAGGPMGDTGELFF; cdr3_nt: TGTGCCACCATAGCGGGGGGGCCAATGGGAGACACCGGGGAGCTGTTTTTT
d_call: .; j_call: TRBJ1-1; v_call: TRBV27; clone_size: many; cdr3_aa: CASSLNLGVNTEAFF; cdr3_nt: TGTGCCAGCAGTTTAAACCTGGGAGTGAACACTGAAGCTTTCTTT
d_call: TRBD1; j_call: TRBJ2-7; v_call: TRBV5-1; clone_size: .; cdr3_aa: CASSQGPGQGAYEQYF; cdr3_nt: TGCGCCAGCAGCCAGGGGCCGGGACAGGGGGCCTACGAGCAGTACTTC
d_call: .; j_call: TRBJ1-1; v_call: TRBV29-1; clone_size: .; cdr3_aa: CSVEVQENTEAFF; cdr3_nt: TGCAGCGTTGAAGTGCAGGAGAACACTGAAGCTTTCTTT
d_call: .; j_call: TRBJ1-1; v_call: TRBV5-4; clone_size: .; cdr3_aa: CASSFTGTGQAFF; cdr3_nt: TGTGCCAGCAGCTTCACAGGGACCGGGCAAGCTTTCTTT
d_call: TRBD1; j_call: TRBJ1-1; v_call: TRBV6-1; clone_size: .; cdr3_aa: CASSLRDRGRTEAFF; cdr3_nt: TGTGCCAGCAGCCTCAGGGACAGGGGGCGGACTGAAGCTTTCTTT
d_call: .; j_call: TRBJ2-3; v_call: TRBV5-6; clone_size: .; cdr3_aa: CASRWAASTDTQYF; cdr3_nt: TGTGCCAGCAGGTGGGCAGCTAGCACAGATACGCAGTATTTT
d_call: .; j_call: TRBJ1-1; v_call: TRBV5-4; clone_size: once; cdr3_aa: CASSLGNRLDTEAFF; cdr3_nt: TGTGCCAGCAGCTTGGGTAACCGACTGGACACTGAAGCTTTCTTT
d_call: TRBD1; j_call: TRBJ1-2; v_call: TRBV11-2; clone_size: .; cdr3_aa: CASSGGDRTRRGYGYTF; cdr3_nt: TGTGCCAGCAGCGGTGGGGACAGGACCAGGCGGGGCTATGGCTACACCTTC
d_call: TRBD1; j_call: TRBJ2-5; v_call: TRBV6-4; clone_size: .; cdr3_aa: CASYRGRGETQYF; cdr3_nt: TGTGCCAGCTACAGGGGGCGCGGGGAGACCCAGTACTTC
d_call: TRBD1; j_call: TRBJ2-1; v_call: TRBV27; clone_size: .; cdr3_aa: CASSSTGHEQFF; cdr3_nt: TGTGCCAGCAGTTCGACAGGGCATGAGCAGTTCTTC
d_call: .; j_call: TRBJ2-1; v_call: TRBV5-1; clone_size: .; cdr3_aa: CASSLAGPSYNEQFF; cdr3_nt: TGCGCCAGCAGCTTGGCTGGGCCGTCCTACAATGAGCAGTTCTTC
d_call: .; j_call: TRBJ2-5; v_call: TRBV5-6; clone_size: .; cdr3_aa: CASSLASGGYQETQYF; cdr3_nt: TGTGCCAGCAGCTTGGCCAGCGGCGGGTACCAAGAGACCCAGTACTTC
d_call: .; j_call: TRBJ2-3; v_call: TRBV5-4; clone_size: .; cdr3_aa: CASSFRTIGTDTQYF; cdr3_nt: TGTGCCAGCAGCTTTCGGACTATCGGCACAGATACGCAGTATTTT
d_call: .; j_call: TRBJ1-1; v_call: TRBV5-6; clone_size: .; cdr3_aa: CASSRQVSTEAFF; cdr3_nt: TGTGCCAGCAGCCGACAGGTCAGCACTGAAGCTTTCTTT
d_call: TRBD1; j_call: TRBJ1-2; v_call: TRBV9; clone_size: many; cdr3_aa: CASSDSTGTNGYTF; cdr3_nt: TGTGCCAGCAGCGACTCGACAGGGACGAATGGCTACACCTTC
d_call: TRBD2; j_call: TRBJ2-7; v_call: TRBV6-5; clone_size: .; cdr3_aa: CASSVIAGDSYEQYF; cdr3_nt: TGTGCCAGCAGTGTTATAGCGGGGGACTCCTACGAGCAGTACTTC